Included here is one T cell receptor (beta chain) sequence, with context. Its antigen remains unidentified. CDR1 is SGHRS, CDR2 YFSETQ, per germline. This CDR3 is 13 amino acids long. Trimming took 4 bases from V and 6 from J, leaving 12 bases between them. One entry per CDR3 protein, called by TCRdb with MiXCR from the reads. The data show hundreds of thousands of distinct CDR3 sequences, approximately 46% seen once. These data originate in a study of T cell repertoires in cytomegalovirus infection. Across the study: Researchers turned to recently identified HLA-C-restricted CMV epitopes as well as well-studied HLA-B-restricted ones. Through public TCR beta signatures, both CMV infection and matching HLA type were indicated. Study-wide findings and caveats: Clonotype analysis showed dominance of the ex vivo response by HLA-C-restricted CMV-specific TCR beta clonotypes.

The clonotype was recovered from a human donor in good health (CMV status not recorded). Some clones in this sample may be carry-over from other donors' samples. The sequencing used cultured PBMCs, collected from culture after CMV antigen stimulation. The gene calls are TRBV5-1 and TRBJ2-3, with D perhaps TRBD2 (5 bases). The CDR3 coding sequence is TGCGCCAGCAGCGCTCCCCCGGGGGATACGCAGTATTTT. Translated: CASSAPPGDTQYF. Complete variable domain (other parts from reference TRBV5-1 and TRBJ2-3): KAGVTQTPRYLIKTRGQQVTLSCSPISGHRSVSWYQQTPGQGLQFLFEYFSETQRNKGNFPGRFSGRQFSNSRSEMNVSTLELGDSALYLCASSAPPGDTQYFGPGTRLTVL.